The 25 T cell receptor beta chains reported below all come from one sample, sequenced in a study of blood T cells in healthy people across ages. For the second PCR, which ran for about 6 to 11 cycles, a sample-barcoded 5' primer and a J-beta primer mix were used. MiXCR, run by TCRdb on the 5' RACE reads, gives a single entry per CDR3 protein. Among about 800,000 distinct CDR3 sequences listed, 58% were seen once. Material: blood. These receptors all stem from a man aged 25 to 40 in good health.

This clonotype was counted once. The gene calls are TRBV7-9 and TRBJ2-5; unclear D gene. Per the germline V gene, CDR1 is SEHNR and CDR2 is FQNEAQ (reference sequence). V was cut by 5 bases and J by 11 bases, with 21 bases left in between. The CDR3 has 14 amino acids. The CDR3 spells CASSRPGLTYEQYF. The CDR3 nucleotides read TGTGCCAGCAGCCGCCCCGGCCTTACATATGAGCAGTACTTC.

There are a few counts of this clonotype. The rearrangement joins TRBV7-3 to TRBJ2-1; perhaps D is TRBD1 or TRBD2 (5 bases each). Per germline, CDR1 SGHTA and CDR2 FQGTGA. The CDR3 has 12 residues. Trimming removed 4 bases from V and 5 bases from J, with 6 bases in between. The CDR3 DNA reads TGTGCCAGCAGCTGGGACCACAATGAGCAGTTCTTC. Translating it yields CASSWDHNEQFF.

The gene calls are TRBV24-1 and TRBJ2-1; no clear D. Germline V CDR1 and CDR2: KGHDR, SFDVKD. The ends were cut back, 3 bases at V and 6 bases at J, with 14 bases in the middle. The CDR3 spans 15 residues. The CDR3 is CATSDIGPMGNEQFF. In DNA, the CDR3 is TGTGCCACCAGTGATATAGGACCTATGGGCAATGAGCAGTTCTTC.

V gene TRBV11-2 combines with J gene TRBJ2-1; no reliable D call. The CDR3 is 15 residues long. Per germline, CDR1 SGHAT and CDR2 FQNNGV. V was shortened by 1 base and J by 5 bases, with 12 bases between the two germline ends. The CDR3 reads CASSLGAGRHNEQFF. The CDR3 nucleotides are TGTGCCAGCAGCTTAGGGGCCGGGCGGCACAATGAGCAGTTCTTC.

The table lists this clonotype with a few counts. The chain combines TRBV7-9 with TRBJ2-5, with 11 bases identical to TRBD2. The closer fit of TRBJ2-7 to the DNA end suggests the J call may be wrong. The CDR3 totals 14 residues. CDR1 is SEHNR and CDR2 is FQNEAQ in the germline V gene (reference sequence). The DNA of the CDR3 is TGTGCCAGCAGCTTAGAACTAGCGGGGGACGAGCAGTACTTC. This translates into CASSLELAGDEQYF.

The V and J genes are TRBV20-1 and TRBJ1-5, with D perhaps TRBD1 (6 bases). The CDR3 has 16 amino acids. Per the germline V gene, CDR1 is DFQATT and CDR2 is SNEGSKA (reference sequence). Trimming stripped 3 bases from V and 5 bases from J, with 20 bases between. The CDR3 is CSASKTSWGADQPQHF. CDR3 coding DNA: TGCAGTGCTAGTAAAACCTCGTGGGGGGCGGATCAGCCCCAGCATTTT.

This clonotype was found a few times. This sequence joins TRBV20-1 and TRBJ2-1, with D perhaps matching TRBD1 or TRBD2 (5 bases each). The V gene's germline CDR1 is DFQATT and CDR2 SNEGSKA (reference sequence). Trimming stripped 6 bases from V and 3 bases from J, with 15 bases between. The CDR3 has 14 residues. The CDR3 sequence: CSAFTRGGYNEQFF. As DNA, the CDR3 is TGCAGTGCGTTTACTAGGGGCGGCTACAATGAGCAGTTCTTC.

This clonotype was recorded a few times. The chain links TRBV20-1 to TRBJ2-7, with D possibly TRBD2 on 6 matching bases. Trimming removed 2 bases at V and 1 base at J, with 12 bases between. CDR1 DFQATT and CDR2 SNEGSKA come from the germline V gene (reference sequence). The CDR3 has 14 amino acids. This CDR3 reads CSARRKGLSYEQYF. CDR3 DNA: TGCAGTGCTAGACGCAAGGGACTTTCCTACGAGCAGTACTTC.

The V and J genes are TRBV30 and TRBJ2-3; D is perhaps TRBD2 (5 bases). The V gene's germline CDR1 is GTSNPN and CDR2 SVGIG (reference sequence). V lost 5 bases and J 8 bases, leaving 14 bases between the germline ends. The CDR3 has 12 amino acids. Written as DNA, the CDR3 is TGTGCCTGGGGACTCCCCCGGGGTACGCAGTATTTT. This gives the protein CAWGLPRGTQYF.

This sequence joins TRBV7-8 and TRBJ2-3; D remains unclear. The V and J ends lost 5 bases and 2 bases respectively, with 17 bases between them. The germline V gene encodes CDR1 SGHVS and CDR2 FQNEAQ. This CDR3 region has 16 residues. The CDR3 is CASSPLRSTPTDTQYF. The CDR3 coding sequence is TGTGCCAGCAGCCCCCTAAGGTCGACGCCCACAGATACGCAGTATTTT.

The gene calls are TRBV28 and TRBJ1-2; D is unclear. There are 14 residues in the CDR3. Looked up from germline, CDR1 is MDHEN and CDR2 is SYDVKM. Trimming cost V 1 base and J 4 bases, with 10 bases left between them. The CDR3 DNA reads TGTGCCAGCAGTTTATTGGGTGGACTCTATGGCTACACCTTC. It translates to CASSLLGGLYGYTF.

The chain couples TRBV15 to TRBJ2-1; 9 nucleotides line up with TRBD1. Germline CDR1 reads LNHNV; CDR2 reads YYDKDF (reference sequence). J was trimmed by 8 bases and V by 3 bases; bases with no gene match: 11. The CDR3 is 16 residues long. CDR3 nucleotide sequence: TGTGCCACCAGCAGGCCTCTCGGGACAGGGAGAGATGAGCAGTTCTTC. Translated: CATSRPLGTGRDEQFF.

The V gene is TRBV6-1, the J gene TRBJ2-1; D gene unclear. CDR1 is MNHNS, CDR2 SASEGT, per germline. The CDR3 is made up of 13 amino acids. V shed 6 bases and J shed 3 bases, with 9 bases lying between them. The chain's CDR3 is CASRESGYNEQFF. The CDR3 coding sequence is TGTGCCAGCAGGGAGTCCGGCTACAATGAGCAGTTCTTC.

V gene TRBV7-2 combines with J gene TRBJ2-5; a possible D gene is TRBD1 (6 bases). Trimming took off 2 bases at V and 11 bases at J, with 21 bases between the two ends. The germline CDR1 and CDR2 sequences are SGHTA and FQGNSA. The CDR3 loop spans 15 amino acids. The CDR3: CASSLSGWGRNEQYF. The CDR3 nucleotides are TGTGCCAGCAGCTTATCGGGATGGGGGCGAAATGAGCAGTACTTC.

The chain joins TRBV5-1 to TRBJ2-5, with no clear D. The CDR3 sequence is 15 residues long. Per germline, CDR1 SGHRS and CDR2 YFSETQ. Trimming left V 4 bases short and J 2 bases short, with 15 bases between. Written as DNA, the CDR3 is TGCGCCAGCAGCCCCGGAGAACCCTATCAAGAGACCCAGTACTTC. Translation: CASSPGEPYQETQYF.

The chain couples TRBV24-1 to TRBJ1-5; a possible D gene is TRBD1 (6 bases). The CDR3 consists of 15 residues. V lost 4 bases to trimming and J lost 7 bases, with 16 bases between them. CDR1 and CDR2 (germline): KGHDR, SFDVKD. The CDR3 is CATSDGVGAGQPQHF. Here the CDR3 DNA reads TGTGCCACCAGTGACGGAGTGGGGGCAGGACAGCCCCAGCATTTT.

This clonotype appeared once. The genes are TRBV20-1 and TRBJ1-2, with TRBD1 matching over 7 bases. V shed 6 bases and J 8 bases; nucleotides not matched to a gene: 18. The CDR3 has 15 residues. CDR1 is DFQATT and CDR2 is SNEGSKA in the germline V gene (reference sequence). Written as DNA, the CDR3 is TGCAGTGCAAAGACCCAGGGGGGCCATGCTTGGGGCTACACCTTC. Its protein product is CSAKTQGGHAWGYTF.

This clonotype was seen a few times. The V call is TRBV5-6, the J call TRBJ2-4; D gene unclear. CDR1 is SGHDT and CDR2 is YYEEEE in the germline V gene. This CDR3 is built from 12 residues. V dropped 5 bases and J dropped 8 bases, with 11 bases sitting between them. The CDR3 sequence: CASSLGRDIQYF. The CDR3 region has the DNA TGTGCCAGCAGTCTCGGACGGGACATTCAGTACTTC. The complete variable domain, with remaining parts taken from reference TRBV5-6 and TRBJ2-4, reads DAGVTQSPTHLIKTRGQQVTLRCSPKSGHDTVSWYQQALGQGPQFIFQYYEEEERQRGNFPDRFSGHQFPNYSSELNVNALLLGDSALYLCASSLGRDIQYFGAGTRLSVL.

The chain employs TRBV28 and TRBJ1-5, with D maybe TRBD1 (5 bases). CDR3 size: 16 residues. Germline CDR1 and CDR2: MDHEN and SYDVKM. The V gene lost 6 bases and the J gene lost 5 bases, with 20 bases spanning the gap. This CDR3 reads CASRRDSQLGYQPQHF. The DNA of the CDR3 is TGTGCCAGCAGACGCGACAGCCAGCTCGGATATCAGCCCCAGCATTTT. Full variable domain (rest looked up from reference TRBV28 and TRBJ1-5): DVKVTQSSRYLVKRTGEKVFLECVQDMDHENMFWYRQDPGLGLRLIYFSYDVKMKEKGDIPEGYSVSREKKERFSLILESASTNQTSMYLCASRRDSQLGYQPQHFGDGTRLSIL.

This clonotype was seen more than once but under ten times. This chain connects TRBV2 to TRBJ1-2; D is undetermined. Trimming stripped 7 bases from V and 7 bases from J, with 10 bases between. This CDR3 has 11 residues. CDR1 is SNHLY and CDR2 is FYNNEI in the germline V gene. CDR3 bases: TGTGCCAGCAAGGGTTGGCGTGGCTACACCTTC. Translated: CASKGWRGYTF.

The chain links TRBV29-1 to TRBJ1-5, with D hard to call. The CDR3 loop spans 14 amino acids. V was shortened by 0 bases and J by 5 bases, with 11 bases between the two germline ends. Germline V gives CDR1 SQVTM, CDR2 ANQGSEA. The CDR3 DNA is TGCAGCGTTGAAGACTCGGGCAGAGATCAGCCCCAGCATTTT. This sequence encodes CSVEDSGRDQPQHF.

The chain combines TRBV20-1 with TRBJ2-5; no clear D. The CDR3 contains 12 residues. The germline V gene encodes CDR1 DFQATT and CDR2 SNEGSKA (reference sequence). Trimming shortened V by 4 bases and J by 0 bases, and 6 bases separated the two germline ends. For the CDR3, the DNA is TGCAGTGCTAACTCGTACCAAGAGACCCAGTACTTC. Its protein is CSANSYQETQYF.

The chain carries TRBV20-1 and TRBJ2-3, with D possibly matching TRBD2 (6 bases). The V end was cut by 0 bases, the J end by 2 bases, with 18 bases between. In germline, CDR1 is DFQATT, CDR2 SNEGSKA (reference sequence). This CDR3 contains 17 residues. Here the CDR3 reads CSARDGAGLSLTDTQYF. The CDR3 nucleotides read TGCAGTGCTAGAGATGGAGCGGGCCTTAGCCTCACAGATACGCAGTATTTT.

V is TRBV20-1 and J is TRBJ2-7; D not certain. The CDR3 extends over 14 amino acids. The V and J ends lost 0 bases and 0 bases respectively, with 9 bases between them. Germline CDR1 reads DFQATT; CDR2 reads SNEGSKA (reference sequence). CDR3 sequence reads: CSARDTQSSYEQYF. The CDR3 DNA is TGCAGTGCTAGAGACACTCAGAGCTCCTACGAGCAGTACTTC.

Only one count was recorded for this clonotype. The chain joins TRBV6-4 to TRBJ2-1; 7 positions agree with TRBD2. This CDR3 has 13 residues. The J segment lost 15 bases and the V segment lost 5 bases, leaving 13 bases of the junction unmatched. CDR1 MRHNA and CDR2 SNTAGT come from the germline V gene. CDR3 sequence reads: CASSYGREFSGFF. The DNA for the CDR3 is TGTGCCAGCAGTTATGGGCGGGAGTTTTCGGGGTTCTTC.